The next 18 T cell receptor beta chains were all read from a single sample in a study of T cells in Graves' hyperthyroidism and ophthalmopathy. Amplified TCR beta CDR3 regions came from RNA transcripts. RT-PCR in the first round (using the HTBI primer set) targeted the TCR CDR3. TCRdb analysed the multiplex PCR reads with MiXCR anew, one entry per CDR3 protein. This table has hundreds of thousands of distinct CDR3 sequences, roughly a fifth appearing once. The sample consisted of blood. The receptors originated from a man aged 45-60 years with Graves' ophthalmopathy.

This clonotype was seen at least ten times. V gene TRBV11-1 combines with J gene TRBJ2-2; 7 nucleotides agree with TRBD2. Germline CDR1 reads SGHAT; CDR2 reads FQDESV (reference sequence). V was pared by 6 bases and J by 6 bases, with 4 bases of the junction left unmatched. The CDR3 runs to 13 residues. The CDR3 sequence is CASRQGLAGELFF. CDR3 coding DNA: TGTGCCAGCAGGCAAGGACTAGCCGGGGAGCTGTTTTTT.

In this sample, this clonotype turned up many times. The chain couples TRBV2 to TRBJ1-1; TRBD1 matches 9 bases. Losses at the gene ends were 9 bases for V and 1 base for J; bases not matched to a gene: 6. The CDR3 contains 14 residues. The V gene's germline CDR1 is SNHLY and CDR2 FYNNEI. The CDR3 loop is CARSPQGANTEAFF. The CDR3 nucleotides are TGTGCCAGGTCGCCACAGGGGGCGAACACTGAAGCTTTCTTT.

The chain uses TRBV11-2 and TRBJ2-1, with TRBD2 identical over 7 bases. The ends lost 7 bases at V and 10 bases at J; junction bases unmatched: 16. This CDR3 comprises 15 residues. In germline, CDR1 is SGHAT, CDR2 FQNNGV. The CDR3 DNA sequence: TGTGCCAGCACCACATCCGTCCAGCGGGACTCGGAGCAGTTCTTC. It specifies CASTTSVQRDSEQFF.

The V and J genes are TRBV28 and TRBJ2-7; D perhaps matches TRBD2 (5 bases). The CDR3 has 15 amino acids. The V and J ends lost 3 bases and 7 bases respectively, with 19 bases between them. CDR1 is MDHEN, CDR2 SYDVKM, per germline. Here the CDR3 reads CASSFPTPPPGEQYF. CDR3 bases: TGTGCCAGCAGTTTCCCAACACCACCCCCGGGGGAGCAGTACTTC.

The sample holds many counts of this clonotype. CDR3 nucleotide sequence: TGTGCCCTAGGGACTAGCGGTGACAATGAGCAGTTCTTC. It yields the protein CALGTSGDNEQFF. The chain couples TRBV28 to TRBJ2-1, with 11 bases lining up with TRBD2. V lost 11 bases, J lost 5 bases, and 5 bases stayed unmatched. Germline assignment: CDR1 MDHEN and CDR2 SYDVKM. This CDR3 region has 13 residues. The full variable domain, in which reference TRBV28 and TRBJ2-1 provide the parts outside the CDR3, is DVKVTQSSRYLVKRTGEKVFLECVQDMDHENMFWYRQDPGLGLRLIYFSYDVKMKEKGDIPEGYSVSREKKERFSLILESASTNQTSMYLCALGTSGDNEQFFGPGTRLTVL.

At least ten counts were recorded for this clonotype. This chain connects TRBV3-1 to TRBJ1-5; D is uncertain. CDR1 and CDR2 (germline): LGHDT, YNNKEL (reference sequence). This CDR3 spans 15 amino acids. V shed 1 base and J shed 4 bases, with 11 bases lying between them. The CDR3 loop reads CASSQGLAGNQPQHF. Here the CDR3 DNA reads TGTGCCAGCAGCCAAGGGTTGGCGGGGAATCAGCCCCAGCATTTT.

This rearrangement joins TRBV6-1 to TRBJ1-1, with TRBD1 identical over 7 bases. The CDR3 covers 14 residues. Germline loops: CDR1 MNHNS, CDR2 SASEGT. The trim removed 6 bases at V and 3 bases at J, leaving 7 bases unmatched. The CDR3 is CASSIQGKDTEAFF. In DNA form, the CDR3 reads TGTGCCAGCAGCATACAGGGGAAGGACACTGAAGCTTTCTTT.

This chain connects TRBV4-1 to TRBJ2-1; TRBD2 matches at 10 bases. Trimming at V came to 1 base and at J to 2 bases, leaving 5 bases not matched to a gene. This CDR3 has 17 residues. Germline V gene data show CDR1 as MGHRA and CDR2 as YSYEKL. CDR3 protein: CASSQVTSGPAYNEQFF. CDR3 nucleotide sequence: TGCGCCAGCAGCCAAGTGACTAGCGGGCCGGCCTACAATGAGCAGTTCTTC.

The rearrangement links TRBV20-1 to TRBJ1-5, with D possibly being TRBD1 (6 bases). The CDR3 is made up of 16 amino acids. CDR1 DFQATT and CDR2 SNEGSKA come from the germline V gene (reference sequence). The ends were cut back, 3 bases at V and 0 bases at J, with 15 bases in the middle. The CDR3 region has the DNA TGCAGTGCTAGCAATCGCGGGGGGCGTAGCAATCAGCCCCAGCATTTT. It yields the protein CSASNRGGRSNQPQHF.

This clonotype was seen more than once but under ten times. The CDR3 nucleotides read TGTGCCAGCAGCAAACTCTTAGGAGATACGCAGTATTTT. Its translation: CASSKLLGDTQYF. The V call is TRBV5-4, the J call TRBJ2-3, with D unresolved. The germline V and J ends were trimmed by 4 bases and 5 bases, with 11 bases remaining between them. The CDR3 is 13 amino acids. Germline V gene lookup returns CDR1 SGHNT and CDR2 YYREEE (reference sequence).

This clonotype was found many times. This rearrangement joins TRBV7-9 to TRBJ2-1; D unclear. Germline V gene data show CDR1 as SEHNR and CDR2 as FQNEAQ (reference sequence). The CDR3 loop spans 13 amino acids. Trimming removed 7 bases from V and 0 bases from J, with 7 bases in between. The CDR3 DNA reads as TGTGCCAGCACCTCTAGCTCCTACAATGAGCAGTTCTTC. As protein: CASTSSSYNEQFF.

This clonotype was counted ten times or more. The chain employs TRBV3-1 and TRBJ2-3; D perhaps matches TRBD2 (6 bases). V dropped 3 bases and J dropped 5 bases, with 15 bases sitting between them. The germline V gene encodes CDR1 LGHDT and CDR2 YNNKEL (reference sequence). The CDR3 is 15 amino acids. Here the CDR3 DNA reads TGTGCCAGCAGCCAGCAATGGAGGGCCATAGATACGCAGTATTTT. The encoded protein is CASSQQWRAIDTQYF.

Only one count was recorded for this clonotype. The CDR3 DNA reads TGTGCCAGCAGCTTGAAGCAGGGCCAGCCCCAGCATTTT. It is translated as CASSLKQGQPQHF. The J gene is TRBJ1-5, the V gene TRBV5-6; D is perhaps TRBD1 (5 bases). This CDR3 is 13 amino acids long. Germline V gene data show CDR1 as SGHDT and CDR2 as YYEEEE. With 1 base removed from V and 7 bases from J, the gap between germline ends came to 9 bases.

The table lists this clonotype with many counts. The chain joins TRBV20-1 to TRBJ2-1, with D tentatively TRBD2 (6 bases). The V and J ends lost 0 bases and 4 bases respectively, with 13 bases between them. The CDR3 loop spans 15 amino acids. The germline CDR1 and CDR2 sequences are DFQATT and SNEGSKA (reference sequence). The CDR3: CSARDLWAGYNEQFF. The CDR3 region has the DNA TGCAGTGCTAGAGATTTGTGGGCGGGATACAATGAGCAGTTCTTC.

The V and J genes are TRBV12-3 or TRBV12-4 and TRBJ1-2; D call uncertain. V lost 2 bases to trimming and J lost 8 bases, with 12 bases between them. This CDR3 has 13 residues. The CDR3 sequence is CASSLYSPVGYTF. CDR3 nucleotides: TGTGCCAGCAGTTTATATTCACCCGTCGGCTACACCTTC.

This clonotype was seen at least ten times. V gene TRBV24-1 combines with J gene TRBJ2-2; D unclear. This CDR3 region has 16 residues. Germline CDR1 reads KGHDR; CDR2 reads SFDVKD. Trimming pared 7 bases from V and 1 base from J, leaving 15 bases between. CDR3: CATSGGATLNTGELFF. The CDR3 DNA follows: TGTGCCACCAGCGGCGGTGCCACACTGAACACCGGGGAGCTGTTTTTT.

There are many counts of this clonotype. The V and J genes are TRBV12-3 or TRBV12-4 and TRBJ2-1; TRBD2 aligns across 9 bases. J lost 7 bases, V lost 6 bases, and 7 bases had no gene match. The CDR3 consists of 14 residues. CDR3 in DNA: TGTGCCAGCAGAGGTAGCGGGAGAAGTAATGAGCAGTTCTTC. This encodes CASRGSGRSNEQFF.

The sample holds many counts of this clonotype. The chain combines TRBV24-1 with TRBJ2-1; 9 bases are shared with TRBD1. This CDR3 contains 16 residues. Germline CDR1 and CDR2: KGHDR and SFDVKD. The V gene end was trimmed by 3 bases and the J gene end by 7 bases; junction bases not matched to a gene: 9. The CDR3 bases are TGTGCCACCAGTGATCCTCGACAGGGGGGGGTTAATGAGCAGTTCTTC. Translation: CATSDPRQGGVNEQFF.